This T cell receptor beta chain is drawn from a study of shared clonotypes between healthy human individuals. This CDR3 contains 12 residues. Trimming removed 2 bases at V and 4 bases at J, with 5 bases between. The germline V gene has CDR1 SGHDN and CDR2 FVKESK. Method: immunoSEQ multiplex PCR; TCRdb's copy keeps in-frame clones and lacks some. This sample carries hundreds of thousands of clones, more than 70% of them seen once, and the ten largest clones take around 12%. The J gene is TRBJ2-5, the V gene TRBV14; D is unresolved. Source material: PBMCs. The receptor comes from a middle-aged woman in good health. Some clones in this sample may be carry-over from other donors' samples. The CDR3 bases are TGTGCCAGCAGCCAAATTGGAGAGACCCAGTACTTC. It translates to CASSQIGETQYF.